A single sample gave rise to the 20 T cell receptor beta chains below, sequenced in a study of CD8+ T cells in alopecia areata (dated by TCRdb to the late 2010s). Library construction relied on the immunoSEQ multiplex PCR assay. RNA was extracted from all samples and reverse transcribed into cDNA, which served as template for TCR sequencing. TCRdb mirrors the immuneACCESS table, restricted to in-frame sequences. Some clones are absent from its copies; in checked studies, under half trace to an unresolved V gene, and the reason for the others is unknown. The table for this sample lists 65,000 to 95,000 clones; 45% to 60% of them were counted only once. The top ten hold under 6.5% of the sample. What was sequenced was NKG2D-high CD8+ T cells sorted from blood. The meaning of the sample's cell subset or site label: sorted CD8+ NKG2D-high blood T cells. The receptors derive from a human donor with alopecia areata.

This chain uses TRBV20-1 with TRBJ2-7, with no clear D. CDR1 and CDR2 (germline): DFQATT, SNEGSKA (reference sequence). The CDR3 is 11 amino acids. The germline V and J ends were trimmed by 3 bases and 6 bases, with 9 bases remaining between them. DNA of the CDR3: TGCAGTGCTAGGGAAGCGCGCGAGCAGTACTTC. Translated, it gives CSAREAREQYF.

The V gene is TRBV7-3, the J gene TRBJ1-2; D unclear. Germline V gives CDR1 SGHTA, CDR2 FQGTGA. This CDR3 is 13 amino acids long. Deletions cut 0 bases from V and 4 bases from J, with 6 bases between. The CDR3 DNA reads as TGTGCCAGCAGCTTAACAAACGGCTATGGCTACACCTTC. It is translated as CASSLTNGYGYTF.

This clone is a singleton in its sample. The chain uses TRBV5-1 and TRBJ1-1; D gene unclear. The V end lost 4 bases, the J end lost 3 bases, and 16 bases lay between the germline ends. The CDR3 spans 15 residues. Germline CDR1 is SGHRS and CDR2 is YFSETQ. CDR3 region: CASSEVTRLDTEAFF. CDR3 bases: TGCGCCAGCAGCGAGGTGACAAGACTTGACACTGAAGCTTTCTTT.

This rearrangement joins TRBV7-9 to TRBJ2-3; unclear D gene. This CDR3 has 16 amino acids. Germline V gene sequence: CDR1 SEHNR, CDR2 FQNEAQ (reference sequence). The ends were cut back, 2 bases at V and 1 base at J, with 13 bases in the middle. The CDR3 bases are TGTGCCAGCAGCTTACCCGACCGTGGGGGCACAGATACGCAGTATTTT. The encoded protein is CASSLPDRGGTDTQYF. Drawing the rest from reference TRBV7-9 and TRBJ2-3, the complete variable domain is DTGVSQNPRHKITKRGQNVTFRCDPISEHNRLYWYRQTLGQGPEFLTYFQNEAQLEKSRLLSDRFSAERPKGSFSTLEIQRTEQGDSAMYLCASSLPDRGGTDTQYFGPGTRLTVL.

The gene calls are TRBV11-2 and TRBJ2-3; 7 nucleotides align to TRBD1. V lost 10 bases to trimming and J lost 0 bases; unmatched junction nucleotides: 7. CDR3 length: 14 residues. Germline V gene sequence: CDR1 SGHAT, CDR2 FQNNGV. The CDR3 bases are TGTGCCACCTGGACAGGCCTTAGCACAGATACGCAGTATTTT. It codes for CATWTGLSTDTQYF.

This clone has just one count. This chain uses TRBV7-9 with TRBJ2-7; D is uncertain. This CDR3 spans 14 amino acids. V was trimmed by 5 bases and J by 7 bases, leaving 18 bases between them. Per germline, CDR1 SEHNR and CDR2 FQNEAQ (reference sequence). The CDR3 DNA sequence: TGTGCCAGCAGCCCATCAGGACCCATGGAGGAGCAGTACTTC. Its protein product is CASSPSGPMEEQYF.

This clone has more than one count but fewer than ten. The rearrangement uses TRBV14 and TRBJ2-7; D perhaps matches TRBD1 (6 bases). Per germline, CDR1 SGHDN and CDR2 FVKESK. V shed 1 base and J shed 4 bases, with 11 bases lying between them. The CDR3 covers 14 residues. The CDR3 protein is CASSQVQGGYEQYF. In DNA form, the CDR3 reads TGTGCCAGCAGCCAAGTACAGGGCGGGTACGAGCAGTACTTC.

J is TRBJ1-2 and V is TRBV7-9, with D tentatively TRBD1 (6 bases). Germline V lookup: CDR1 SEHNR, CDR2 FQNEAQ (reference sequence). Trimming removed 1 base at V and 13 bases at J, with 13 bases between. The CDR3 length is 12 residues. In nucleotides, the CDR3 is TGTGCCAGCAGCTTAGTCACAGGGTACTGCACCTTC. This codes for CASSLVTGYCTF.

This clone was seen once. The chain carries TRBV7-3 and TRBJ1-1; D is unresolved. The V end was cut by 11 bases, the J end by 8 bases, with 15 bases between. CDR3 size: 11 residues. CDR1 is SGHTA, CDR2 FQGTGA, per germline. The CDR3 here is CAYTTQPEAFF. DNA for the CDR3: TGTGCCTATACGACTCAGCCAGAAGCTTTCTTT.

V is TRBV21-1 and J is TRBJ2-7. TRBV21-1 is assigned pseudogene status. This CDR3 region has 14 residues. The chain's CDR3 is CASSPGGPSYEQYF. CDR3 DNA: TGTGCCAGCAGCCCAGGCGGTCCGTCCTACGAGCAGTACTTC.

This clone was detected a few times. This chain connects TRBV29-1 to TRBJ1-1, with unresolved D. This CDR3 region has 12 residues. Germline V CDR1 and CDR2: SQVTM, ANQGSEA. V was pared by 5 bases and J by 0 bases, with 7 bases between. The CDR3 loop is CSVPDLNTEAFF. The CDR3 DNA sequence: TGCAGCGTTCCTGACCTGAACACTGAAGCTTTCTTT.

The CDR3 sequence: CASSYSAKNIQYF. The CDR3 region has the DNA TGTGCCAGCAGTTATTCGGCCAAAAACATTCAGTACTTC. The chain is built from TRBV27 and TRBJ2-4; D not certain. Germline CDR1 reads MNHEY; CDR2 reads SMNVEV (reference sequence). The CDR3 extends over 13 amino acids. V shed 4 bases and J shed 1 base, with 5 bases lying between them.

Only a few counts were recorded for this clone. The V gene is TRBV27, the J gene TRBJ2-2; 9 bases line up with TRBD2. The V and J ends lost 6 bases and 4 bases, in that order; junction bases with no gene match: 0. Germline CDR1 and CDR2: MNHEY and SMNVEV (reference sequence). CDR3 length: 13 amino acids. CDR3: CASRLAGTGELFF. The DNA of the CDR3 is TGTGCCAGCAGACTAGCGGGCACCGGGGAGCTGTTTTTT.

J is TRBJ2-5 and V is TRBV27; D is possibly TRBD2 (6 bases). Germline loops: CDR1 MNHEY, CDR2 SMNVEV (reference sequence). The CDR3 contains 16 residues. V shed 5 bases and J shed 1 base, with 17 bases lying between them. The CDR3 reads CASSTLIGGVQETQYF. In DNA, the CDR3 is TGTGCCAGCAGTACCCTGATTGGCGGGGTCCAAGAGACCCAGTACTTC.

The chain links TRBV27 to TRBJ2-1; D might be TRBD2 (7 bases). The V gene lost 5 bases and the J gene lost 7 bases, with 12 bases spanning the gap. Germline V gives CDR1 MNHEY, CDR2 SMNVEV (reference sequence). The CDR3 is made up of 13 amino acids. The CDR3 sequence is CASSIGGLNEQFF. The CDR3 DNA is TGTGCCAGCAGTATCGGGGGGCTAAATGAGCAGTTCTTC.

The chain employs TRBV29-1 and TRBJ2-1; perhaps D is TRBD1 or TRBD2 (5 bases each). From germline, CDR1 is SQVTM and CDR2 ANQGSEA. Trimming took 3 bases from V and 8 from J, leaving 14 bases between them. The CDR3 spans 13 residues. The chain's CDR3 is CSVDGTAVDEQFF. Written as DNA, the CDR3 is TGCAGCGTTGATGGGACGGCAGTGGATGAGCAGTTCTTC.

This chain uses TRBV29-1 with TRBJ2-3, with a weak D call TRBD1 (5 bases). Germline assignment: CDR1 SQVTM and CDR2 ANQGSEA. The CDR3 is made up of 14 amino acids. Deletions cut 0 bases from V and 2 bases from J, with 9 bases between. The DNA of the CDR3 is TGCAGCGTTGAAGAACCCGGACACACAGATACGCAGTATTTT. This translates into CSVEEPGHTDTQYF.

As regards this clone: This sample includes further DNA sequences coding for the same CDR3. V and J are TRBV5-6 and TRBJ2-3, with D uncertain. Germline loops: CDR1 SGHDT, CDR2 YYEEEE. CDR3 size: 12 residues. The ends were cut back, 1 base at V and 4 bases at J, with 4 bases in the middle. The CDR3 DNA reads as TGTGCCAGCAGCTTGCCAGCAGATACGCAGTATTTT. This sequence encodes CASSLPADTQYF.

The CDR3 DNA reads TGTGCCACCAGCAGAGAGACAGGGGCGAACTATGGCTACACCTTC. Protein sequence: CATSRETGANYGYTF. V is TRBV15 and J is TRBJ1-2; 8 nucleotides align to TRBD1. The CDR3 has 15 residues. The germline V gene has CDR1 LNHNV and CDR2 YYDKDF (reference sequence). The V segment lost 0 bases and the J segment 2 bases; nucleotides outside the gene matches: 2.

The chain has TRBV29-1 and TRBJ2-7; TRBD2 matches 11 bases. J gave up 2 bases and V 2 bases, and 5 bases lay outside the gene matches. The V gene's germline CDR1 is SQVTM and CDR2 ANQGSEA. CDR3 length: 15 residues. DNA of the CDR3: TGCAGCGTTGAACCTGGGACTAGCGGAACCTACGAGCAGTACTTC. This gives the protein CSVEPGTSGTYEQYF.